A single sample is the source of the 6 T cell receptor beta chains below, sequenced in a study of T-cell reconstitution after alpha-beta-depleted transplantation in children. Using unique molecular identifiers, the investigators prepared the TCRbeta library. TCRdb itself ran the PCR reads through MiXCR, one entry per CDR3 protein. The sample holds more than 400,000 distinct CDR3 sequences, 11% seen once. The sequencing here drew on PBMCs, mostly from graft donor cells, taken 180 days after TCRalphabeta/CD19-depleted stem cell transplant. The receptors derive from a female patient between 2 and 10 years old who had a stem cell transplant for aplastic anemia, so the T cells may come from the graft donor.

This clonotype has a handful of counts. The genes are TRBV12-3 or TRBV12-4 and TRBJ1-1; D unclear. The germline V and J ends were trimmed by 8 bases and 3 bases, with 13 bases remaining between them. The CDR3 is 13 amino acids. This CDR3 reads CASDGVWDTEAFF. CDR3 nucleotide sequence: TGTGCCAGCGACGGTGTCTGGGACACTGAAGCTTTCTTT.

This clonotype was seen many times. This chain joins TRBV28 and TRBJ2-5, with D hard to call. V dropped 6 bases and J dropped 1 base, with 12 bases sitting between them. The CDR3 covers 14 residues. Germline V CDR1 and CDR2: MDHEN, SYDVKM. This chain's CDR3 is CASSSLKGQETQYF. The CDR3 nucleotides read TGTGCCAGCAGCTCCCTGAAGGGCCAAGAGACCCAGTACTTC.

This clonotype was seen a handful of times. V and J are TRBV18 and TRBJ2-6; tentative D call: TRBD1 (6 bases). This CDR3 contains 16 residues. V was shortened by 6 bases and J by 0 bases, with 12 bases between the two germline ends. CDR1 KGHSH and CDR2 LQKENI come from the germline V gene. The CDR3: CASSFTGSSGANVLTF. The CDR3 nucleotides are TGTGCCAGCTCGTTTACAGGGAGCTCTGGGGCCAACGTCCTGACTTTC.

This clonotype was observed a handful of times. The J gene is TRBJ1-2, the V gene TRBV20-1; D not resolved. The length of the CDR3 is 10 residues. V gave up 3 bases and J gave up 12 bases, with 11 bases separating them. Germline lookup yields CDR1 DFQATT and CDR2 SNEGSKA (reference sequence). CDR3 in DNA: TGCAGTGCTAGTGGGGTGCTCAACACCTTC. This gives the protein CSASGVLNTF.

This clonotype was recorded a few times. The CDR3 nucleotides are TGTGCCAGCAGTGTAGCGGACCACTATGAGCAGTTCTTC. Translating it yields CASSVADHYEQFF. The chain couples TRBV27 to TRBJ2-1; D perhaps matches TRBD2 (6 bases). The CDR3 runs 13 residues. Trimming took 5 bases from V and 8 from J, leaving 13 bases between them. Looked up from germline, CDR1 is MNHEY and CDR2 is SMNVEV (reference sequence).

The rearrangement links TRBV12-3 or TRBV12-4 to TRBJ1-1; D gene unclear. The CDR3 has 14 amino acids. V lost 7 bases and J 3 bases, leaving 15 bases between the germline ends. The CDR3 loop is CASTLYRGDTEAFF. The CDR3 DNA is TGTGCCAGCACCCTTTATCGGGGTGACACTGAAGCTTTCTTT.